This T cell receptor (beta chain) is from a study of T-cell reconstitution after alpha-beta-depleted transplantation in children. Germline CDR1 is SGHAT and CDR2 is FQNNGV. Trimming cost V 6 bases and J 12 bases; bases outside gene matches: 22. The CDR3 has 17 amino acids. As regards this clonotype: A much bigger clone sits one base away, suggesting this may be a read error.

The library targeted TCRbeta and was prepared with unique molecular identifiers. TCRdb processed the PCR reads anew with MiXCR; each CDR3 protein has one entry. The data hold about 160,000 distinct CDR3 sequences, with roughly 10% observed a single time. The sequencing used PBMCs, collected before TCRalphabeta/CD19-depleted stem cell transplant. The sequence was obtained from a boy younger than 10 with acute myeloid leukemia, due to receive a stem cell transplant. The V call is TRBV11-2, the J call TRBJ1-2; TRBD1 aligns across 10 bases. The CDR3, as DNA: TGTGCCAGCAGTGAGCCCGACAGGGGGCGGTCAAACTATGTCGACACCTTC. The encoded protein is CASSEPDRGRSNYVDTF. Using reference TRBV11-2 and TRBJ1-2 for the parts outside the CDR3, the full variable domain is EAGVAQSPRYKIIEKRQSVAFWCNPISGHATLYWYQQILGQGPKLLIQFQNNGVVDDSQLPKDRFSAERLKGVDSTLKIQPAKLEDSAVYLCASSEPDRGRSNYVDTFGSGTRLTVV.